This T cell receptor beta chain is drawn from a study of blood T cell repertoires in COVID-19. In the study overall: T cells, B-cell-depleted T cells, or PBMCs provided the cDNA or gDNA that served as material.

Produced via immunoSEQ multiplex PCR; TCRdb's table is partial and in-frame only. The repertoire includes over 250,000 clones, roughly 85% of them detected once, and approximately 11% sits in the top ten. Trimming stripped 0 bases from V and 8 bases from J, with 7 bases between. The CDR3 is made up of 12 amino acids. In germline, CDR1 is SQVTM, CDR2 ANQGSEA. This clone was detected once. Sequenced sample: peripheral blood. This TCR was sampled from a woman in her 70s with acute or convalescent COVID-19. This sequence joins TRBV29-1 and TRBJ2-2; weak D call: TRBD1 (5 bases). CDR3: CSVEDTGGELFF. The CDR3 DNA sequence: TGCAGCGTTGAAGATACAGGAGGGGAGCTGTTTTTT.